One T cell receptor (beta chain) is described in this entry. The data are from a study of blood T cell repertoires in COVID-19. Study background: Material from acute and convalescent COVID-19 was sourced from the United States, Italy and Spain. The cDNA or gDNA used as material had been derived from T cells, B-cell-depleted T cells, or PBMCs.

As originally analysed: Estimates of nucleated cell counts were drawn from the amplification of reference gene primers. Some clones are missing from TCRdb's copy, which holds only in-frame ones; the method was immunoSEQ multiplex PCR. For V, J and clone size, that table is used; D and trimming come from the DNA. The table includes roughly 200,000 clones, approximately 83% detected once. Trimming removed 7 bases from V and 3 bases from J, with 10 bases in between. Germline CDR1 ENHRY, CDR2 SYGVKD. The CDR3 runs to 13 residues. Sequencing input: peripheral blood. The chain joins TRBV10-3 to TRBJ2-4; possibly TRBD2 for D (5 bases). The sequence derives from a man aged 55 to 70 with acute or convalescent COVID-19. DNA of the CDR3: TGTGCCATCAAGGGAGAAGGCAAAAACATTCAGTACTTC. Encoded protein: CAIKGEGKNIQYF.